This TCR beta chain was identified during a study of CD8 T cells in Susac syndrome. The RNA input was about 0.5 to 1 ug, and it was reverse transcribed with random hexamers. TCRdb called the immunoSEQ multiplex PCR reads again in MiXCR, with one record for every CDR3 protein. Among around 170,000 distinct CDR3 sequences listed, 95% were seen once. This CDR3 has 17 residues. V was pared by 4 bases and J by 5 bases, with 14 bases of the junction left unmatched. CDR1 is SGHNT and CDR2 is YYREEE in the germline V gene (reference sequence). This chain joins TRBV5-4 and TRBJ2-5; TRBD2 matches at 10 bases. Sequencing was performed on CD8+ T cells from PBMCs. This sequence was found in a human donor with Susac syndrome. The CDR3 spells CASSTDRTLAGVETQYF. The DNA for the CDR3 is TGTGCCAGCAGCACGGACCGAACCCTAGCGGGGGTGGAGACCCAGTACTTC.